The source of this TCR beta chain is a study of T cells in tuberculosis. TCRdb's copy holds only in-frame clones and misses some; the assay was immunoSEQ multiplex PCR. Here the sample spans roughly 34,000 clones, 93% being singletons. There are a few counts of this clone. Time point denoted: new active TB diagnosis, blood taken before or within 7 days of starting treatment. This clonotype was sampled from an adult with tuberculosis. The sequencing used PBMCs, collected at tuberculosis diagnosis.

The CDR3 nucleotides are TGTGCCAGCAGCTTAGGGCAGGGAAACTATGGCTACACCTTC. Translation: CASSLGQGNYGYTF. The rearrangement uses TRBV7-2 and TRBJ1-2, with D maybe TRBD1 (5 bases). The length of the CDR3 is 14 residues. Trimming left V 1 base short and J 2 bases short, with 8 bases between. The V gene's germline CDR1 is SGHTA and CDR2 FQGNSA.